The clone carrying this T cell receptor (beta chain) turned up a few times. The method was immunoSEQ multiplex PCR; TCRdb's version includes in-frame clones alone and lacks a portion of them. The table has approximately 700,000 clones, 55% to 85% seen once. The data stem from a study of shared clonotypes between healthy human individuals. Study overall: Each donor contributed plates that comprised three CD4 naive, three CD4 memory, two CD8 naive and one CD8 memory.

This CDR3 has 15 amino acids. V dropped 8 bases and J dropped 5; count of bases not matched to a gene: 7. Germline V lookup: CDR1 MGHDK, CDR2 SYGVNS. Sequencing used memory CD4+ T cells sorted from blood. The subset here: CD45RA-negative fraction. This receptor was identified in a woman aged 30 to 39 in good health. J is TRBJ2-2 and V is TRBV25-1, with 11 bases identical to TRBD2. The CDR3 here is CASATLAGGTGELFF. CDR3 nucleotides: TGTGCCAGCGCAACCCTAGCGGGAGGAACCGGGGAGCTGTTTTTT.